This entry describes one TCR beta chain. This sample stems from a study of cytomegalovirus exposure and HLA in healthy donors. Vbeta (60) and Jbeta (13) primers were used in the PCR. Assay used: immunoSEQ multiplex PCR; TCRdb lists only in-frame clones, some missing. The sample includes roughly 110,000 clones, more than 65% seen only once; the top ten take roughly 6.5%. The ends lost 9 bases at V and 8 bases at J; junction bases unmatched: 8. The CDR3 runs 13 residues. CDR1 and CDR2 from the germline V gene are SGHAT and FQNNGV. This TCR was recovered from a woman between 50 and 59 years old in good health and CMV-seropositive. The specimen sequenced was PBMCs. V is TRBV11-2 and J is TRBJ2-1; 9 positions agree with TRBD1. The CDR3 spells CASSPGQGDEQFF. In DNA form, the CDR3 reads TGTGCCAGTAGCCCGGGACAGGGAGATGAGCAGTTCTTC.